This T cell receptor beta chain was sequenced for a study of identical twins (TCRdb year 2016). Broadly, across the study: TCR alpha and beta repertoires from monozygotic twins, unrelated adults of various ages and cord blood were deep-sequenced to test whether fetal clonotypes persist. Replicate twin experiments were performed at different times using different library preparation protocols to rule out contamination.

Here is what the overall study found, with its caveats: Abundant cord blood beta clonotypes carried fewer insertions; young adult naive repertoires showed a weaker similar trend, while memory repertoires showed none. Because the same donors could not be followed over many years, the conclusions relied on cross-sectional statistical analysis. Out-of-frame TCR alpha sharing in monozygotic twins was systematically underestimated by recombination models, whereas sharing between unrelated individuals was in agreement with the recombination models. Zero-insertion analyses could be partly confounded by invariant T cells such as MAIT and iNKT, though diverse VJ usage argued against such confounding for most clonotypes. Compared with coincidental sharing between unrelated individuals, out-of-frame TCR alpha sequences shared between twins had an excess of sequences with low generation probability. The excess sharing between twins in beta out-of-frame sequences was weaker because fewer shared sequences reduced the signal-to-noise ratio.

Counted from cysteine to phenylalanine, this CDR3 has 14 amino acids. Only the CDR3 DNA is retained, 42 bases long and in frame from the first base. CDR1 is given as DFQATT and CDR2 as SNEGSKA, both from the germline V gene (reference sequence). The germline V end is reduced by 6 bases and the J end by 6 bases; junction bases left unmatched: 9. The protocol used for the library was 5' RACE. Reads for this sample came from an Illumina HiSeq 2000. A universal primer binding site was added through template switching, and the final cDNA carried a unique molecular identifier so that TCR cDNA molecules could be counted accurately. First-strand cDNA for TCR alpha and beta chains was synthesized from specific primers in the conserved constant-segment region. Each cDNA library was double barcoded, with a SMART-Mk sample barcode plus Illumina barcodes, to control for contamination. Two successive PCR steps introduced TruSeq adapter sequences along with Illumina sample barcodes. The Illumina HiSeq platform was used with custom primers to sequence TCR alpha and beta cDNA libraries. On the authors' methods: Unique molecular identifiers were extracted from raw reads with MiGEC, and CDR3 positions were determined with MiXCR. Recombination models were inferred per individual with the repgenHMM and IGoR tools using an EM algorithm. The tcR package in R was used for shared clonotype analysis, with sharing normalized by the product of cloneset sizes. To study raw recombination free of thymic and clonal selection effects, out-of-frame nonproductive sequences were analyzed. In-frame beta chains were kept once TCRdb had trimmed the public reads at Q25 with fastp and called clones with MiXCR. Rows are combined by CDR3 protein, so each entry shows the most common genes and DNA. V and J calls and clone size were set by TCRdb, not the authors. In all, the sample holds 280,000 or so distinct CDR3 sequences, and about 8.9% of those were seen once. Less than 2.5% of the sample is in the top ten clones.

This clonotype was seen at least ten times. No antigen is known for it. Base quality data are lacking; no much larger clone is found one base away. Only healthy Caucasian donors were included. Three pairs of female monozygotic twins, all aged 18 to 29 years, made up the twin cohort. Miltenyi CD45RO+ enrichment and human naive T-cell isolation kits were used to isolate memory (CD45RO+) and naive T cells from PBMC. The sample was also reused in another study, on yellow fever vaccine responses in identical twins. The second publication reports: The T cell response to vaccination in identical twins was reported by the authors to appear partly convergent and partly personalized. In identical twins, the study followed T cell clones that responded to the vaccine with precision.

The chain is encoded by TRBV20-1 joined to TRBJ2-1; 9 nucleotides in the junction match TRBD2. This TCR came from a woman in her late teens or twenties in good health. Sequencing was done on a sample of memory (CD45RO+) T cells sorted from blood. The cell subset or site label on this specimen signifies: CD45RO+ enriched T cells. The CDR3 in this case is CSAEKAAGGNEQFF. The base sequence is TGCAGTGCCGAGAAGGCAGCGGGGGGCAATGAGCAGTTCTTC.